This TCR beta chain was found in a study of OX40 agonist ivuxolimab in advanced cancers. In the study overall: It was permissible to have had prior anti-PD-1, anti-PD-L1 or anti-CTLA-4 therapy, and about 40% had some.

TCRdb keeps only in-frame clones here, not all; method: immunoSEQ multiplex PCR. The sample carries some 100,000 clones, around nine tenths recorded once. CDR1 MDHEN and CDR2 SYDVKM come from the germline V gene. Trimming pared 7 bases from V and 2 bases from J, leaving 18 bases between. CDR3 length: 15 amino acids. The TCR comes from an adult with an advanced solid tumor such as melanoma, head and neck, liver or kidney cancer. The sequenced sample was CD4+ or CD8+ T cells sorted from blood, obtained in a trial of the OX40 agonist ivuxolimab. This chain connects TRBV28 to TRBJ2-7; D possibly corresponds to TRBD2 (6 bases). CDR3: CASTFPRGHTYEQYF. CDR3 coding DNA: TGTGCCAGCACGTTTCCGCGGGGCCATACCTACGAGCAGTACTTC.